This is a list of T cell receptor beta chains from one sample in a study of blood T cells in healthy people across ages. TCRdb passed the 5' RACE reads through MiXCR, listing each CDR3 protein once. The table lists under 2,000,000 distinct CDR3 sequences, roughly 49% of them singletons. The sequenced sample consisted of blood. The origin of the receptors is a woman aged 35 to 49 in good health. CDR3s include the opening cysteine and the closing phenylalanine or tryptophan. A D gene is named only where the DNA matches it firmly. Part of the rows lack a size; the others show once, few, many or a class for expanded clones.

v_gene: TRBV7-2
abundance: .
d_gene: TRBD1
j_gene: TRBJ2-4
len: 13
CDR3nt: TGTGCCAGCAGCTTAATTGGACAGGGGGCAGGGTACTTC
CDR3aa: CASSLIGQGAGYF

v_gene: TRBV24-1
abundance: .
d_gene: TRBD1
j_gene: TRBJ2-1
len: 15
CDR3nt: TGTGCCACCGCCCCTGAAGGGACAGTCTACAATGAGCAGTTCTTC
CDR3aa: CATAPEGTVYNEQFF

v_gene: TRBV20-1
abundance: .
d_gene: TRBD1
j_gene: TRBJ2-3
len: 13
CDR3nt: TGCAGTGCCGTGGGACAGATCACAGATACGCAGTATTTT
CDR3aa: CSAVGQITDTQYF

v_gene: TRBV5-4
abundance: .
d_gene: .
j_gene: TRBJ2-1
len: 15
CDR3nt: TGTGCCAGCAGCGGGCCCATCGGCTCCTACAATGAGCAGTTCTTC
CDR3aa: CASSGPIGSYNEQFF

v_gene: TRBV7-2
abundance: .
d_gene: TRBD1
j_gene: TRBJ2-1
len: 14
CDR3nt: TGTGTCAGCAGCCAAGGGACAGCTTGGAATGAGCAGTTCTTC
CDR3aa: CVSSQGTAWNEQFF

v_gene: TRBV7-8
abundance: once
d_gene: TRBD1
j_gene: TRBJ1-5
len: 15
CDR3nt: TGTGCCAGCAGCTTATATGGAGGGGGCAGTCAGCCCCAGCATTTT
CDR3aa: CASSLYGGGSQPQHF

v_gene: TRBV5-1
abundance: few
d_gene: .
j_gene: TRBJ1-2
len: 13
CDR3nt: TGCGCCAGCAGCTTGGGAGAGGGACATGGCTACACCTTC
CDR3aa: CASSLGEGHGYTF

v_gene: TRBV28
abundance: .
d_gene: TRBD1
j_gene: TRBJ2-1
len: 17
CDR3nt: TGTGCCAGCAGCACAATCAGACAGGGCCCGTCCTACAATGAGCAGTTCTTC
CDR3aa: CASSTIRQGPSYNEQFF

v_gene: TRBV6-5
abundance: .
d_gene: .
j_gene: TRBJ2-4
len: 11
CDR3nt: TGTGCCAGCCGGAGAAAAAACATTCAGTACTTC
CDR3aa: CASRRKNIQYF

v_gene: TRBV6-5
abundance: few
d_gene: TRBD2
j_gene: TRBJ2-5
len: 16
CDR3nt: TGTGCCAGCAGTTACTCGGGTAGCGGGGTCAGAGAGACCCAGTACTTC
CDR3aa: CASSYSGSGVRETQYF

v_gene: TRBV6-2/TRBV6-3
abundance: few
d_gene: .
j_gene: TRBJ2-5
len: 16
CDR3nt: TGTGCCAGCAGAAAGATACAGGGGGGGAGACAAGAGACCCAGTACTTC
CDR3aa: CASRKIQGGRQETQYF

v_gene: TRBV10-3
abundance: few
d_gene: .
j_gene: TRBJ2-3
len: 13
CDR3nt: TGTGCCATCCAGAAGGGGGGAACGGATACGCAGTATTTT
CDR3aa: CAIQKGGTDTQYF

v_gene: TRBV4-2
abundance: few
d_gene: .
j_gene: TRBJ2-1
len: 17
CDR3nt: TGTGCCAGCAGCAAAACCGGCCGGGGGACTCTTTACAATGAGCAGTTCTTC
CDR3aa: CASSKTGRGTLYNEQFF

v_gene: TRBV12-3/TRBV12-4
abundance: few
d_gene: .
j_gene: TRBJ2-7
len: 15
CDR3nt: TGTGCCAGCAGTCCGATTACAGGGTTTTTCAACGAGCAGTACTTC
CDR3aa: CASSPITGFFNEQYF

v_gene: TRBV12-5
abundance: .
d_gene: .
j_gene: TRBJ1-2
len: 13
CDR3nt: TGTGCTAGTGGTTTGGTAGGTGGATCTGGCTACACCTTC
CDR3aa: CASGLVGGSGYTF

v_gene: TRBV29-1
abundance: .
d_gene: .
j_gene: TRBJ2-5
len: 13
CDR3nt: TGCAGCGTTTCGCCGCAGGGGAGAGAGACCCAGTACTTC
CDR3aa: CSVSPQGRETQYF

v_gene: TRBV10-3
abundance: .
d_gene: .
j_gene: TRBJ2-4
len: 15
CDR3nt: TGTGCCATCAGTGAGAAGGTGTGGGGGCTGGGGGAGCAGTACTTC
CDR3aa: CAISEKVWGLGEQYF

v_gene: TRBV27
abundance: .
d_gene: .
j_gene: TRBJ2-7
len: 14
CDR3nt: TGTGCCCGCAGTTTGGGCAGCCTTGGAGACGAGCAGTACTTC
CDR3aa: CARSLGSLGDEQYF

v_gene: TRBV2
abundance: few
d_gene: .
j_gene: TRBJ2-4
len: 17
CDR3nt: TGTGCCAGCAGTGGAATGGGCCAGAATCTAGCCAAAAACATTCAGTACTTC
CDR3aa: CASSGMGQNLAKNIQYF

v_gene: TRBV27
abundance: .
d_gene: .
j_gene: TRBJ2-1
len: 12
CDR3nt: TGTGCCAGCAGTGCCAGACAGCATGAGCAGTTCTTC
CDR3aa: CASSARQHEQFF

v_gene: TRBV7-2
abundance: few
d_gene: TRBD2
j_gene: TRBJ2-3
len: 17
CDR3nt: TGTGCCAGCAGTTCGAACAGACTAGCCGGGGCCACAGATACGCAGTATTTT
CDR3aa: CASSSNRLAGATDTQYF

v_gene: TRBV6-6
abundance: .
d_gene: .
j_gene: TRBJ1-2
len: 14
CDR3nt: TGTGCCAGCAGCTACTCCCGGGGGAGGGATGGCTACACCTTC
CDR3aa: CASSYSRGRDGYTF

v_gene: TRBV12-3/TRBV12-4
abundance: .
d_gene: .
j_gene: TRBJ1-2
len: 15
CDR3nt: TGTGCCAGCAGTGATAATAGGGGTTTTAACTATGGCTACACCTTC
CDR3aa: CASSDNRGFNYGYTF

v_gene: TRBV20-1
abundance: few
d_gene: .
j_gene: TRBJ2-1
len: 11
CDR3nt: TGCAGTGCTGGCTCTGGGGGCGGGCAGTTCTTC
CDR3aa: CSAGSGGGQFF

v_gene: TRBV27
abundance: few
d_gene: .
j_gene: TRBJ2-3
len: 17
CDR3nt: TGTGCCAGCAGTTTATCGACGGGGATCCCAAGCACAGATACGCAGTATTTT
CDR3aa: CASSLSTGIPSTDTQYF

v_gene: TRBV6-2/TRBV6-3
abundance: .
d_gene: .
j_gene: TRBJ2-1
len: 14
CDR3nt: TGTGCCAGCAGGCGACAGGGAGGACTCAATGAGCAGTTCTTC
CDR3aa: CASRRQGGLNEQFF

v_gene: TRBV9
abundance: .
d_gene: TRBD2
j_gene: TRBJ2-5
len: 17
CDR3nt: TGTGCCAGCAGCGCAAGGGGTCTAGCGGGGGCCCAAGAGACCCAGTACTTC
CDR3aa: CASSARGLAGAQETQYF

v_gene: TRBV5-1
abundance: few
d_gene: TRBD2
j_gene: TRBJ2-1
len: 16
CDR3nt: TGCGCCAGCAGTTACGGATCCGGGACTATTTACAATGAGCAGTTCTTC
CDR3aa: CASSYGSGTIYNEQFF

v_gene: TRBV19
abundance: .
d_gene: .
j_gene: TRBJ2-6
len: 17
CDR3nt: TGTGCCAGTAGAGGGGGACTGAGCAACTCTGGGGCCAACGTCCTGACTTTC
CDR3aa: CASRGGLSNSGANVLTF

v_gene: TRBV27
abundance: .
d_gene: TRBD2
j_gene: TRBJ2-4
len: 15
CDR3nt: TGTGCCAGCCGTTGGACTAGCGGGGGGCCTGCCATTCAGTACTTC
CDR3aa: CASRWTSGGPAIQYF

v_gene: TRBV20-1
abundance: .
d_gene: TRBD2
j_gene: TRBJ2-5
len: 14
CDR3nt: TGCAGTGCTGGACAGCGGGGGGCCCTGGAGACCCAGTACTTC
CDR3aa: CSAGQRGALETQYF

v_gene: TRBV24-1
abundance: .
d_gene: .
j_gene: TRBJ1-2
len: 11
CDR3nt: TGTGCCACCAGAGGACCTTGGGGCTACACCTTC
CDR3aa: CATRGPWGYTF

v_gene: TRBV7-2
abundance: .
d_gene: .
j_gene: TRBJ2-5
len: 17
CDR3nt: TGTGCCAGCAGCTTATTTAAGGGGGGCAGGGGTGGTGAGACCCAGTACTTC
CDR3aa: CASSLFKGGRGGETQYF

v_gene: TRBV10-3
abundance: .
d_gene: .
j_gene: TRBJ1-4
len: 16
CDR3nt: TGTGCCATCAGTGAGTCGGCGGGGACCACTAATGAAAAACTGTTTTTT
CDR3aa: CAISESAGTTNEKLFF

v_gene: TRBV27
abundance: few
d_gene: .
j_gene: TRBJ2-6
len: 16
CDR3nt: TGTGCCAGCAGTTTTGGAGGCTCAGCCGGGGCCAACGTCCTGACTTTC
CDR3aa: CASSFGGSAGANVLTF

v_gene: TRBV4-3
abundance: .
d_gene: .
j_gene: TRBJ1-2
len: 14
CDR3nt: TGCGCCAGCAGCCAAGTCTACAGGGATACTGGCTACACCTTC
CDR3aa: CASSQVYRDTGYTF

v_gene: TRBV20-1
abundance: .
d_gene: TRBD2
j_gene: TRBJ2-5
len: 15
CDR3nt: TGCAGTGCCAGACTAGCGGGGGAACCAAGGGAGACCCAGTACTTC
CDR3aa: CSARLAGEPRETQYF

v_gene: TRBV20-1
abundance: once
d_gene: TRBD2
j_gene: TRBJ2-1
len: 14
CDR3nt: TGCAGTGCTTTTAGACGAGCGGGGTCCTATGAGCAGTTCTTC
CDR3aa: CSAFRRAGSYEQFF

v_gene: TRBV20-1
abundance: .
d_gene: .
j_gene: TRBJ2-7
len: 14
CDR3nt: TGCAATGCTTGCCTCCGGGACGGATCCTACGAGCAGTACTTC
CDR3aa: CNACLRDGSYEQYF

v_gene: TRBV20-1
abundance: .
d_gene: .
j_gene: TRBJ1-5
len: 11
CDR3nt: TGCAGTGCTCCGGACCGAACTTCCCAGCATTTT
CDR3aa: CSAPDRTSQHF

v_gene: TRBV4-3
abundance: .
d_gene: .
j_gene: TRBJ1-6
len: 16
CDR3nt: TGCGCCAGCAGCCAAGAGCAGGGGATGAGTAATTCACCCCTCCACTTT
CDR3aa: CASSQEQGMSNSPLHF

v_gene: TRBV11-2
abundance: .
d_gene: TRBD2
j_gene: TRBJ2-5
len: 14
CDR3nt: TGTGCCGGCAAGGGGCTAGCGGGGAGAGAGACCCAGTACTTC
CDR3aa: CAGKGLAGRETQYF